The rows below give T cell receptor beta chains drawn from one sample of a study of blood T cell repertoires in COVID-19. TCRdb's table, derived via immunoSEQ multiplex PCR, lists solely in-frame clones and lacks some. Here the sample spans 150,000 to 200,000 clones, around 80% being singletons. Sequencing was carried out using peripheral blood. The receptors derive from a man between 65 and 80 years old with active or convalescent COVID-19. Both conserved end residues are trimmed from each CDR3.

V	J	CDR3
TRBV3-1/TRBV3-2	TRBJ2-7	ASSQVPGFHEQY
TRBV6-6	TRBJ1-3	ASGRLRGDPGNTIY
TRBV5-4	TRBJ2-1	ASSSGQPPWEQF
TRBV6-5	TRBJ2-5	ASSYSQGAEEETQY
TRBV11-3	TRBJ2-2	ASSFSGRNGELF
TRBV2	TRBJ1-1	ASSLDSGRNTEAF
TRBV18	TRBJ2-7	ASSPSSRDSEQY
TRBV20-1	TRBJ2-7	SARAPDEQY
TRBV5-1	TRBJ2-2	ASSSQVTGELF
TRBV9	TRBJ2-3	ASSVAPGSVDTQY
TRBV3-1/TRBV3-2	TRBJ1-3	ASTSGDTIY
TRBV5-8	TRBJ2-3	ASSLGGQGATDTQY
TRBV5-1	TRBJ2-1	ASKKTSGRLVVNEQF
TRBV3-1/TRBV3-2	TRBJ1-1	ASSQSAEAF
TRBV18	TRBJ2-7	ASSPPNREQY
TRBV6-2/TRBV6-3	TRBJ1-2	ASSYSQGQVSGYT
TRBV11-2	TRBJ2-2	ASRPQRGLSNTGELF
TRBV2	TRBJ2-7	ASRATGGLEQY
TRBV5-6	TRBJ2-1	ASSPTSTNEQF
TRBV9	TRBJ1-2	ASSPGTTHNYGYT
TRBV11-1	TRBJ1-6	ASSLAAGNSPLH
TRBV6-5	TRBJ2-7	ASSYLGTGEQY
TRBV29-1	TRBJ1-2	SVEGGGYGYT
TRBV5-1	TRBJ2-7	ASSREVQGEQY
TRBV9	TRBJ2-1	ASSVLTGGREQF
TRBV7-2	TRBJ1-2	ASSFSRNGYT
TRBV7-8	TRBJ2-1	ASSLRRVDRGPI
TRBV5-4	TRBJ1-1	ASSQTTRGGTEAF
TRBV7-6	TRBJ2-3	ASSTIAGETDTQY
TRBV7-6	TRBJ2-2	ASSATPTGELF
TRBV18	TRBJ1-4	ASSEPLNLNEKLF
TRBV12-3/TRBV12-4	TRBJ1-3	ASSPQGNTIY
TRBV6-5	TRBJ2-1	ASSRLANYNEQF
TRBV5-1	TRBJ2-3	ASSLGGTASTDTQY
TRBV20-1	TRBJ1-2	SASLTDSRGYT
TRBV11-2	TRBJ2-1	ASSYGGQEF